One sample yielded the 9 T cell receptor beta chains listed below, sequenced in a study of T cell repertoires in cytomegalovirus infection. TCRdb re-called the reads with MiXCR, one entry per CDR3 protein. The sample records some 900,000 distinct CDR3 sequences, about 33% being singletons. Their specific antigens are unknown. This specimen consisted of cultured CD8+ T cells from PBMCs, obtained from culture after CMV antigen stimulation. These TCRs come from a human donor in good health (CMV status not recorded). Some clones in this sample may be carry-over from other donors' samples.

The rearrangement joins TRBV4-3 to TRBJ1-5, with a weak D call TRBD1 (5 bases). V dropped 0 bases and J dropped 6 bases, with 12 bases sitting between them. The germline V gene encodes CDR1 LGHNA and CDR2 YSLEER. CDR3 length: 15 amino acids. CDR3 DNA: TGCGCCAGCAGCCAAGACGTCGGGGCTTTTCAGCCCCAGCATTTT. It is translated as CASSQDVGAFQPQHF.

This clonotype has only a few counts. The chain's CDR3 is CASSLSEATYEQYF. DNA of the CDR3: TGTGCCAGCAGCTTATCAGAGGCGACCTACGAGCAGTACTTC. J is TRBJ2-7 and V is TRBV7-9; no clear D. Germline V gene sequence: CDR1 SEHNR, CDR2 FQNEAQ (reference sequence). V lost 2 bases and J lost 2, with 10 bases in between. The CDR3 length is 14 residues.

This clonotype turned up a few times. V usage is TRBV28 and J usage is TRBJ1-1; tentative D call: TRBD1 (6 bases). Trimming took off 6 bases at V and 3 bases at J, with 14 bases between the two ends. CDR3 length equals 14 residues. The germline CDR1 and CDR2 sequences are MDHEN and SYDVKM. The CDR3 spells CASRERTAHTEAFF. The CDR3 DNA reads TGTGCCAGCAGAGAACGGACAGCCCACACTGAAGCTTTCTTT.

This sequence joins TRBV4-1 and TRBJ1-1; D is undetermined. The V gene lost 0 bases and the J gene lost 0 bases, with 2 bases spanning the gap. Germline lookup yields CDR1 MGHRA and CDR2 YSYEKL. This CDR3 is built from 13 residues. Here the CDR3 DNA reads TGCGCCAGCAGCCAAGATATGAACACTGAAGCTTTCTTT. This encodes CASSQDMNTEAFF.

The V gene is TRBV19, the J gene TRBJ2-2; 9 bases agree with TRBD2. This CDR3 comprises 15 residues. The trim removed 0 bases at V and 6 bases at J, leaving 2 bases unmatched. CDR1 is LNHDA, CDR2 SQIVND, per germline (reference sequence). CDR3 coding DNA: TGTGCCAGTAGTATAGACCTAGCGGGGTCCGGGGAGCTGTTTTTT. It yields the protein CASSIDLAGSGELFF.

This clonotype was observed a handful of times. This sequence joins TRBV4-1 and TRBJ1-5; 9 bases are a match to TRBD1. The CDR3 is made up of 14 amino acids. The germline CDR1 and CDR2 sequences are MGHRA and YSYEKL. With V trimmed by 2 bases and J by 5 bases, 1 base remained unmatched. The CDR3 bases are TGCGCCAGCAGCCAATGGACAGGGGATCAGCCCCAGCATTTT. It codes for CASSQWTGDQPQHF.

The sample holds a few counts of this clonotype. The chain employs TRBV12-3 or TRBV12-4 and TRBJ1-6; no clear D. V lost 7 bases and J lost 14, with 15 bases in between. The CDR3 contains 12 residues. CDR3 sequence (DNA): TGTGCCAGCACCGTGGGTGGGAAGGCCCTCCACTTT. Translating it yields CASTVGGKALHF.

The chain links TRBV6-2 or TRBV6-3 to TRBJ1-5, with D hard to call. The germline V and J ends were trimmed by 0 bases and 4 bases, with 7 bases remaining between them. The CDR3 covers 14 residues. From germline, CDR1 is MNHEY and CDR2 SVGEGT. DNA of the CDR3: TGTGCCAGCAGTTACTCCGGTTATAATCAGCCCCAGCATTTT. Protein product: CASSYSGYNQPQHF.

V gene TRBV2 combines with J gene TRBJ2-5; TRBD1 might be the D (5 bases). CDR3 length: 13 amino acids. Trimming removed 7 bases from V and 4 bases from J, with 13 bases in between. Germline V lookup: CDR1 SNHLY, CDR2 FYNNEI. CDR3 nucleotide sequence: TGTGCCAGCAACGTCAGGGCAGGAGAGACCCAGTACTTC. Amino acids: CASNVRAGETQYF.